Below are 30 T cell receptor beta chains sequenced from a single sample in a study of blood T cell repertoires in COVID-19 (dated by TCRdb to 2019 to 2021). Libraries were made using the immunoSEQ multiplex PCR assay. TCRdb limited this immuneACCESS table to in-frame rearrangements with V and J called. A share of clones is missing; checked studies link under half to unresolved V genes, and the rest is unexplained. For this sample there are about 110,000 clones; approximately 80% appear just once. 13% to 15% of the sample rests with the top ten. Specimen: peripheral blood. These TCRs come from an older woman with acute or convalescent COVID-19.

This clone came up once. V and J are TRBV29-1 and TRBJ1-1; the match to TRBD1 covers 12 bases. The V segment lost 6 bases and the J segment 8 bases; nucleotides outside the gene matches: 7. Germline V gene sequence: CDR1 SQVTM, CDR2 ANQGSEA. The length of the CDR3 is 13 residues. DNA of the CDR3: TGCAGCGTAGGGGACAGGGGGCTGAGAGAAGCTTTCTTT. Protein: CSVGDRGLREAFF. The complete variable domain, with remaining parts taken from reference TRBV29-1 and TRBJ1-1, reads SAVISQKPSRDICQRGTSLTIQCQVDSQVTMMFWYRQQPGQSLTLIATANQGSEATYESGFVIDKFPISRPNLTFSTLTVSNMSPEDSSIYLCSVGDRGLREAFFGQGTRLTVV.

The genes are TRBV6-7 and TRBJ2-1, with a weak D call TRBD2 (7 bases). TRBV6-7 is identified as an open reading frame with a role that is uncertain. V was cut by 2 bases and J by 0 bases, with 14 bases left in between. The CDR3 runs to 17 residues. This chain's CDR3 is CASSYGTGGLSYNEQFF. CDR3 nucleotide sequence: TGTGCCAGCAGTTACGGAACGGGGGGCCTCTCCTACAATGAGCAGTTCTTC.

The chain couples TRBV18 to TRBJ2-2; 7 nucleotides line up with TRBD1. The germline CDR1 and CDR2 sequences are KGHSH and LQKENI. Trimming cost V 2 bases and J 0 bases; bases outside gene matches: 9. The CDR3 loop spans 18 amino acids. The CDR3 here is CASSPRGTAVSNTGELFF. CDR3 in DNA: TGTGCCAGCTCACCAAGGGGGACAGCTGTCTCGAACACCGGGGAGCTGTTTTTT.

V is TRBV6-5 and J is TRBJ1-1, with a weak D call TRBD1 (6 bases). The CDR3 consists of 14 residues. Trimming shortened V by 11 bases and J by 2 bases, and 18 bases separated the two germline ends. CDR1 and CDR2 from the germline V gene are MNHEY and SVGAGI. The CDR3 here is CAHSMNRVNTEAFF. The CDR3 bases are TGTGCCCACTCGATGAACAGGGTTAACACTGAAGCTTTCTTT.

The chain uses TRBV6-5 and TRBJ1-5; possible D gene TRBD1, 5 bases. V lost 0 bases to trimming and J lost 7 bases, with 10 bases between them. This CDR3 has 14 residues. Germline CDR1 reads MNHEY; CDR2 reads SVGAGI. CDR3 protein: CASSYSTEGQPQHF. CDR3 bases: TGTGCCAGCAGTTACTCGACGGAGGGGCAGCCCCAGCATTTT.

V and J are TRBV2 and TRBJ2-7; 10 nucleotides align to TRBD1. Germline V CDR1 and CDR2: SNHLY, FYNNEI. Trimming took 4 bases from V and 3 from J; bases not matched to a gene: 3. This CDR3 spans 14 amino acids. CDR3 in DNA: TGTGCCAGCAGTGGGTGGACAGGGGGCTACGAGCAGTACTTC. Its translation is CASSGWTGGYEQYF.

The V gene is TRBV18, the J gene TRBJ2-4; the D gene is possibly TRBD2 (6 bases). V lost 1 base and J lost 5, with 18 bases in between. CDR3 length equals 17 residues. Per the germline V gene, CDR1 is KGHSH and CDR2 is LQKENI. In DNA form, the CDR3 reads TGTGCCAGCTCACCACAGAACGCGGGGCCCCGCGAAAACATTCAGTACTTC. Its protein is CASSPQNAGPRENIQYF.

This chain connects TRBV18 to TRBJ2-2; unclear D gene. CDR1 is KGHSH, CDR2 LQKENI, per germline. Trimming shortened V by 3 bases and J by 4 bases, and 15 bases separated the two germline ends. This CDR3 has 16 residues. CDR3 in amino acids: CASSPIGVIGTGELFF. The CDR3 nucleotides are TGTGCCAGCTCACCTATTGGAGTTATCGGCACCGGGGAGCTGTTTTTT.

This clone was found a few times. For the CDR3, the DNA is TGCAGTGCTAGTTTTGAGTATAGCAATCAGCCCCAGCATTTT. It translates to CSASFEYSNQPQHF. The J gene is TRBJ1-5, the V gene TRBV20-1; D gene ambiguous. Trimming took off 3 bases at V and 0 bases at J, with 9 bases between the two ends. Germline V CDR1 and CDR2: DFQATT, SNEGSKA (reference sequence). CDR3 length: 14 residues.

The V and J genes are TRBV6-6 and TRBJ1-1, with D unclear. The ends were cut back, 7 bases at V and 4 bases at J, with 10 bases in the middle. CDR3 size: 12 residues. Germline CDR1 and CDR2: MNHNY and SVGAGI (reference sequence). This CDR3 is CASNRGFTEAFF. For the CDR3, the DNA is TGTGCCAGCAACCGGGGATTCACTGAAGCTTTCTTT.

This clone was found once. The CDR3 coding sequence is TGTGCCAGCAGTGGCGGGACTAGCGGAGGCACAGATACGCAGTATTTT. Translation: CASSGGTSGGTDTQYF. The chain recombines TRBV2 with TRBJ2-3; 11 bases are a match to TRBD2. CDR1 and CDR2 from the germline V gene are SNHLY and FYNNEI. The trim removed 4 bases at V and 1 base at J, leaving 4 bases unmatched. This CDR3 is built from 16 residues. The full variable domain, in which reference TRBV2 and TRBJ2-3 provide the parts outside the CDR3, is EPEVTQTPSHQVTQMGQEVILRCVPISNHLYFYWYRQILGQKVEFLVSFYNNEISEKSEIFDDQFSVERPDGSNFTLKIRSTKLEDSAMYFCASSGGTSGGTDTQYFGPGTRLTVL.

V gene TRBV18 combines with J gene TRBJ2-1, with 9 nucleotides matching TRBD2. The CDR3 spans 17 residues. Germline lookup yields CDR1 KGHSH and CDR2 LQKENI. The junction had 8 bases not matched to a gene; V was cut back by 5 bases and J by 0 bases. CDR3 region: CASSLGTSPFSYNEQFF. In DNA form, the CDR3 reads TGTGCCAGCTCATTGGGGACTAGCCCCTTCTCCTACAATGAGCAGTTCTTC.

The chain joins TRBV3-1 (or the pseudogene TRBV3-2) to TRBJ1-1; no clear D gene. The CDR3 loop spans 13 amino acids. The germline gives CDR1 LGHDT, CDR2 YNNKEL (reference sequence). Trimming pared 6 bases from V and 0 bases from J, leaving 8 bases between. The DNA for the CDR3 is TGTGCCAGCAGTCGAGAAGTGAACACTGAAGCTTTCTTT. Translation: CASSREVNTEAFF.

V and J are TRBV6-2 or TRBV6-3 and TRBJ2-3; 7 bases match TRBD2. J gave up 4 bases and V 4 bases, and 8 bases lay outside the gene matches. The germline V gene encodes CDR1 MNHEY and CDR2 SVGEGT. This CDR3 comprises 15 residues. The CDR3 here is CASSFGGRGPDTQYF. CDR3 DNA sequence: TGTGCCAGCAGTTTTGGGGGGAGGGGCCCAGATACGCAGTATTTT.

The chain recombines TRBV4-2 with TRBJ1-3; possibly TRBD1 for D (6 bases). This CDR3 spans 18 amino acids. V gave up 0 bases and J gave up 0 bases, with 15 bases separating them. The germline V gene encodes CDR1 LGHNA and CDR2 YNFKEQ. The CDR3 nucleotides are TGTGCCAGCAGCCAAGATCCTGGGGGGGCGAACTCTGGAAACACCATATATTTT. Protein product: CASSQDPGGANSGNTIYF.

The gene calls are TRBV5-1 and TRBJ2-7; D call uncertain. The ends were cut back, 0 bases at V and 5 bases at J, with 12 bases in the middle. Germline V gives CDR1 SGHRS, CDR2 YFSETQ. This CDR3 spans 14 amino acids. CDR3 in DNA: TGCGCCAGCAGCTTGGCCTACAGATCGAACGAGCAGTACTTC. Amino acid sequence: CASSLAYRSNEQYF.

CDR3 in amino acids: CASWTSGIYEQYF. The CDR3 DNA follows: TGTGCCAGCTGGACTAGCGGGATTTACGAGCAGTACTTC. The chain links TRBV6-5 to TRBJ2-7; TRBD2 agrees at 12 bases. This CDR3 has 13 residues. The junction had 3 bases not matched to a gene; V was cut back by 8 bases and J by 4 bases. The V gene's germline CDR1 is MNHEY and CDR2 SVGAGI.

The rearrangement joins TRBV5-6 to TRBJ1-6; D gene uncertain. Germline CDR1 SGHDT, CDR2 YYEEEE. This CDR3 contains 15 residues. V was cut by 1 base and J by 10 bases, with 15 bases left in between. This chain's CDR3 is CASSLSPVTWSPLHF. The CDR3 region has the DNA TGTGCCAGCAGCTTGTCACCGGTAACTTGGTCACCCCTCCACTTT.

The DNA of the CDR3 is TGCAGCGTTGAGGCATCCTACGAGCAGTACTTC. As protein: CSVEASYEQYF. V usage is TRBV29-1 and J usage is TRBJ2-7; D is unresolved. CDR3 length equals 11 residues. Germline V CDR1 and CDR2: SQVTM, ANQGSEA. V lost 3 bases and J 1 base, leaving 4 bases between the germline ends.

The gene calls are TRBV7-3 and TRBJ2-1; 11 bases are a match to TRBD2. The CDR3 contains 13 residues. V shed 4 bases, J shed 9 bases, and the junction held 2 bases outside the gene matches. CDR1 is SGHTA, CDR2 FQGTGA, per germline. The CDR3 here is CASSSLAGGEQFF. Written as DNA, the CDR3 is TGTGCCAGCAGCTCCCTAGCGGGAGGTGAGCAGTTCTTC.

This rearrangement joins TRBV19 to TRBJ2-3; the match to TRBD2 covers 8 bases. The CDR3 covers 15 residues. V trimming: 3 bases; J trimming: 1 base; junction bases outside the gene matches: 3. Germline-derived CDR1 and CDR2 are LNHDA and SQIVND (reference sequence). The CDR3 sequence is CASSMSGRGTDTQYF. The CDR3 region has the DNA TGTGCCAGTAGTATGTCCGGGAGGGGCACAGATACGCAGTATTTT.

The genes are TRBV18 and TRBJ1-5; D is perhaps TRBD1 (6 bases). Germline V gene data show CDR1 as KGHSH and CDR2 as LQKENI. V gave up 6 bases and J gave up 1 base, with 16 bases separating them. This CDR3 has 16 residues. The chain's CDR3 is CASSLRRTVSNQPQHF. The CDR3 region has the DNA TGTGCCAGCTCTCTACGTCGGACAGTCAGCAATCAGCCCCAGCATTTT.

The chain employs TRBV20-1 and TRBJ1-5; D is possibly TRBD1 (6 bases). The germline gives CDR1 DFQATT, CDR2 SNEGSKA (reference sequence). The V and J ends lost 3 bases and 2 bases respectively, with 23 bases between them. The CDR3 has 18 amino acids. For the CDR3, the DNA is TGCAGTGCTAGTGGGGGCGAGGAGATGGGATTTGGCAATCAGCCCCAGCATTTT. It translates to CSASGGEEMGFGNQPQHF.

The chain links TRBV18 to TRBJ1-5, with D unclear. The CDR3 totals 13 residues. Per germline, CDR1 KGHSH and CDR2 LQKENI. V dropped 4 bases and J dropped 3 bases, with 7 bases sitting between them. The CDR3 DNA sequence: TGTGCCAGCTCACTAGTCTTCAATCAGCCCCAGCATTTT. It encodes CASSLVFNQPQHF.

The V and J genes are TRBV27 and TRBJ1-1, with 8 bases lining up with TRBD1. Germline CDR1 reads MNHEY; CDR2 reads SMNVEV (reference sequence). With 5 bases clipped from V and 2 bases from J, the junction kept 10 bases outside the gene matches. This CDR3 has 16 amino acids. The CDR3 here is CASSPQLGQANTEAFF. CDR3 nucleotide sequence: TGTGCCAGCAGTCCCCAGTTGGGACAGGCCAACACTGAAGCTTTCTTT.

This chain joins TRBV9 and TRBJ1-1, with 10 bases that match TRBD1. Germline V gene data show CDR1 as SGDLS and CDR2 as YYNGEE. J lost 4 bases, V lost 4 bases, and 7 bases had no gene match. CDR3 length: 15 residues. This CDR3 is CASSPGQGWSTEAFF. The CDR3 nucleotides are TGTGCCAGCAGCCCGGGACAGGGGTGGAGCACTGAAGCTTTCTTT.

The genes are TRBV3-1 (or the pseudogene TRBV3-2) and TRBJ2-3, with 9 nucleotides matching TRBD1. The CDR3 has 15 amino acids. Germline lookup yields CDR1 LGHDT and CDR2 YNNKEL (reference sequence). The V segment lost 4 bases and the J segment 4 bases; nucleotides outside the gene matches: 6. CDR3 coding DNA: TGTGCCAGCAGCCCACAGGGGGCTAGCGCAGATACGCAGTATTTT. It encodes CASSPQGASADTQYF.

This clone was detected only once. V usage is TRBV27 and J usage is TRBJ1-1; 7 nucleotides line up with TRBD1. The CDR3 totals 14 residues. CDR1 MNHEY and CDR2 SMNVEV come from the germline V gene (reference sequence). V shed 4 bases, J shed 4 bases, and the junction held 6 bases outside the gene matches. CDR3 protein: CASSSAGTVTEAFF. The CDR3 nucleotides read TGTGCCAGCAGTTCCGCAGGGACAGTCACTGAAGCTTTCTTT.

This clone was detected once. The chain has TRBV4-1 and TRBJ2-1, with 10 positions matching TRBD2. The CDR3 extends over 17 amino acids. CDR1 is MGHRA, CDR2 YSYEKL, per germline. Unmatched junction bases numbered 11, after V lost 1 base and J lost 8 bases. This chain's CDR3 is CASSQGLPAGGRDEQFF. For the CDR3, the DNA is TGCGCCAGCAGCCAAGGGCTCCCAGCGGGGGGGCGGGATGAGCAGTTCTTC.

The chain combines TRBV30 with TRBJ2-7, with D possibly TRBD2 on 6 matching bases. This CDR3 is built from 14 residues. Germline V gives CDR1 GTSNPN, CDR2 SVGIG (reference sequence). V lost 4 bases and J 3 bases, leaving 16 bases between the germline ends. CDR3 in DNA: TGTGCCTGGAATCGGGCGGGAAACCTCTACGAGCAGTACTTC. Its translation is CAWNRAGNLYEQYF.